The present T cell receptor (beta chain) was sequenced within a study of response to subunit inactivated influenza vaccine. TCRdb re-called the RT-PCR reads through MiXCR, storing one row per CDR3 protein. The table records about 310,000 distinct CDR3 sequences, 21% of them present only once. CDR1 SQVTM and CDR2 ANQGSEA come from the germline V gene. This CDR3 has 12 amino acids. Unmatched junction bases numbered 3, after V lost 7 bases and J lost 5 bases. The sequences come from PBMCs from blood, collected approximately 22 months after vaccination. The clonotype was recovered from a man between 50 and 75 years old who received an inactivated influenza vaccine. V and J are TRBV29-1 and TRBJ2-5; TRBD2 matches 11 bases. The CDR3 reads CSARTSGETQYF. The DNA of the CDR3 is TGCAGCGCCCGGACTAGCGGGGAGACCCAGTACTTC.